One and the same sample provided the 27 T cell receptor beta chains below, sequenced in a study of cytomegalovirus exposure and HLA in healthy donors. The PCR contained 60 Vbeta and 13 Jbeta primers. Profiling relied on immunoSEQ multiplex PCR, and the TCRdb table lists in-frame clones only, not all of them. The data show some 110,000 clones, with 73% seen just once and 4% to 5.5% held by the top ten. Sequenced material: PBMCs. These receptors were taken from a man between 60 and 75 years old in good health and CMV-seropositive.

This rearrangement joins TRBV6-5 to TRBJ1-3; D remains ambiguous. Germline CDR1 and CDR2: MNHEY and SVGAGI. V lost 2 bases to trimming and J lost 0 bases, with 11 bases between them. The CDR3 totals 16 residues. The CDR3, as DNA: TGTGCCAGCAGTTACGGGCACCGGTCCTCTGGAAACACCATATATTTT. Translating it yields CASSYGHRSSGNTIYF.

The chain combines TRBV10-1 with TRBJ2-3, with D maybe TRBD2 (6 bases). V lost 2 bases and J lost 5, with 8 bases in between. CDR3 length: 13 residues. Germline V gives CDR1 WNHNN, CDR2 SYGVQD (reference sequence). The CDR3 DNA reads as TGCGCCAGCAGTGAGGGGGGGATAGATACGCAGTATTTT. As protein: CASSEGGIDTQYF.

This clone has just one count. V gene TRBV9 combines with J gene TRBJ2-5, with 9 bases that match TRBD2. The J call is uncertain, as TRBJ2-7 better fits the DNA end. This CDR3 contains 15 residues. Germline V gene sequence: CDR1 SGDLS, CDR2 YYNGEE. Here the CDR3 reads CASSVASSGAYEQYF. In DNA, the CDR3 is TGTGCCAGCAGCGTAGCTTCTAGCGGGGCCTACGAGCAGTACTTC.

The rearrangement links TRBV9 to TRBJ2-5; D may be TRBD2 (5 bases). The V end lost 0 bases, the J end lost 1 base, and 7 bases lay between the germline ends. The CDR3 extends over 14 amino acids. From germline, CDR1 is SGDLS and CDR2 YYNGEE. For the CDR3, the DNA is TGTGCCAGCAGCGTAGGGACTTCCCAAGAGACCCAGTACTTC. This translates into CASSVGTSQETQYF.

V is TRBV11-3 and J is TRBJ2-1, with D maybe TRBD2 (5 bases). This CDR3 is built from 13 residues. With 5 bases removed from V and 8 bases from J, the gap between germline ends came to 13 bases. The V gene's germline CDR1 is SGHNT and CDR2 YENEEA. CDR3 region: CASSHIPEDEQFF. CDR3 DNA: TGTGCCAGCAGCCACATTCCGGAGGATGAGCAGTTCTTC.

The rearrangement uses TRBV20-1 and TRBJ2-2; D remains unclear. Looked up from germline, CDR1 is DFQATT and CDR2 is SNEGSKA (reference sequence). V was shortened by 5 bases and J by 5 bases, with 6 bases between the two germline ends. This CDR3 is 11 amino acids long. The CDR3 spells CSARSTGELFF. The DNA for the CDR3 is TGCAGTGCTCGGTCTACCGGGGAGCTGTTTTTT.

The genes are TRBV19 and TRBJ2-5; no firm D call. The CDR3 has 13 amino acids. V was trimmed by 4 bases and J by 2 bases, leaving 8 bases between them. Germline values: CDR1 LNHDA, CDR2 SQIVND (reference sequence). CDR3 in amino acids: CASSRVQQETQYF. CDR3 DNA: TGTGCCAGTAGTAGGGTACAGCAAGAGACCCAGTACTTC.

This clone has a single count. V is TRBV4-2 and J is TRBJ2-3, with unresolved D. Germline CDR1 LGHNA, CDR2 YNFKEQ. Deletions cut 0 bases from V and 0 bases from J, with 7 bases between. This CDR3 spans 15 amino acids. The CDR3 bases are TGTGCCAGCAGCCAAGACCCCGTTAGCACAGATACGCAGTATTTT. Amino acids: CASSQDPVSTDTQYF.

V and J are TRBV7-8 and TRBJ2-3; the match to TRBD2 covers 12 bases. The length of the CDR3 is 15 residues. Germline CDR1 is SGHVS and CDR2 is FQNEAQ. V trimming: 5 bases; J trimming: 7 bases; junction bases outside the gene matches: 7. The CDR3 bases are TGTGCCAGCAGCGTTACTAGCGGGGGGAGCTATACGCAGTATTTT. Translating it yields CASSVTSGGSYTQYF. Together with reference TRBV7-8 and TRBJ2-3, the CDR3 gives the full variable domain: GAGVSQSPRYKVAKRGQDVALRCDPISGHVSLFWYQQALGQGPEFLTYFQNEAQLDKSGLPSDRFFAERPEGSVSTLKIQRTQQEDSAVYLCASSVTSGGSYTQYFGPGTRLTVL.

The rearrangement uses TRBV6-6 and TRBJ2-7; tentative D call: TRBD1 (5 bases). In germline, CDR1 is MNHNY, CDR2 SVGAGI (reference sequence). There are 14 residues in the CDR3. V gave up 6 bases and J gave up 0 bases, with 12 bases separating them. CDR3 loop: CASRGPQASYEQYF. CDR3 DNA sequence: TGTGCCAGCAGGGGGCCCCAGGCCTCCTACGAGCAGTACTTC.

V is TRBV28 and J is TRBJ1-5, with a weak D call TRBD1 (6 bases). Germline V gene sequence: CDR1 MDHEN, CDR2 SYDVKM. This CDR3 comprises 14 residues. With 5 bases removed from V and 7 bases from J, the gap between germline ends came to 15 bases. The CDR3 spells CASSRAGELQPQHF. The CDR3 DNA is TGTGCCAGCAGTAGGGCAGGGGAATTACAGCCCCAGCATTTT.

The chain employs TRBV6-1 and TRBJ1-6, with 9 bases fitting TRBD1. J gave up 8 bases and V 6 bases, and 8 bases lay outside the gene matches. This CDR3 comprises 15 residues. The V gene's germline CDR1 is MNHNS and CDR2 SASEGT. The CDR3 is CASSHPGQGHSPLHF. The CDR3 DNA reads as TGTGCCAGCAGCCATCCGGGACAGGGACATTCACCCCTCCACTTT.

This clone is a singleton in its sample. The chain recombines TRBV11-2 with TRBJ1-5; tentative D call: TRBD1 (5 bases). Germline V gene data show CDR1 as SGHAT and CDR2 as FQNNGV. The CDR3 totals 17 residues. Trimming stripped 2 bases from V and 5 bases from J, with 19 bases between. The CDR3 spells CASSLHQGIPGHQPQHF. CDR3 bases: TGTGCCAGCAGCTTACATCAGGGAATTCCGGGTCATCAGCCCCAGCATTTT. Variable domain in full (rest from reference TRBV11-2 and TRBJ1-5): EAGVAQSPRYKIIEKRQSVAFWCNPISGHATLYWYQQILGQGPKLLIQFQNNGVVDDSQLPKDRFSAERLKGVDSTLKIQPAKLEDSAVYLCASSLHQGIPGHQPQHFGDGTRLSIL.

The V and J genes are TRBV5-5 and TRBJ2-1; D unclear. The germline V gene has CDR1 SGHKS and CDR2 YYEKEE (reference sequence). The CDR3 totals 14 residues. Trimming removed 3 bases at V and 6 bases at J, with 13 bases between. CDR3 protein: CASSYAVPFNEQFF. CDR3 coding DNA: TGTGCCAGCAGCTATGCGGTACCCTTCAATGAGCAGTTCTTC.

J is TRBJ2-7 and V is TRBV6-1; weak D call: TRBD1 (6 bases). Trimming pared 3 bases from V and 2 bases from J, leaving 11 bases between. The CDR3 contains 14 residues. The germline CDR1 and CDR2 sequences are MNHNS and SASEGT. The CDR3 reads CASSDWGTTYEQYF. CDR3 nucleotides: TGTGCCAGCAGTGATTGGGGGACAACCTACGAGCAGTACTTC.

This clone was picked up one time. The chain links TRBV5-1 to TRBJ2-3; perhaps TRBD1 as D (5 bases). Trimming shortened V by 4 bases and J by 1 base, and 16 bases separated the two germline ends. Germline lookup yields CDR1 SGHRS and CDR2 YFSETQ. The CDR3 extends over 16 amino acids. DNA of the CDR3: TGCGCCAGCAGCGGCGCTTACTTACAGGGCACAGATACGCAGTATTTT. Amino acids: CASSGAYLQGTDTQYF.

The gene calls are TRBV5-1 and TRBJ2-1; 9 positions agree with TRBD1. The CDR3 runs to 12 residues. The J segment lost 15 bases and the V segment lost 0 bases, leaving 4 bases of the junction unmatched. Germline V lookup: CDR1 SGHRS, CDR2 YFSETQ. This CDR3 reads CASSLGGQGPFF. The CDR3 DNA reads as TGCGCCAGCAGCTTGGGGGGACAGGGCCCGTTCTTC.

The V and J genes are TRBV5-1 and TRBJ2-7; 9 bases are shared with TRBD1. Germline V gene lookup returns CDR1 SGHRS and CDR2 YFSETQ. CDR3 length: 15 residues. Trimming took 3 bases from V and 7 from J; bases not matched to a gene: 11. The CDR3 loop reads CASSSAGTGTGEQYF. Written as DNA, the CDR3 is TGCGCCAGCAGCTCGGCCGGGACAGGGACCGGGGAGCAGTACTTC. The full variable domain, rest sourced from reference TRBV5-1 and TRBJ2-7, is KAGVTQTPRYLIKTRGQQVTLSCSPISGHRSVSWYQQTPGQGLQFLFEYFSETQRNKGNFPGRFSGRQFSNSRSEMNVSTLELGDSALYLCASSSAGTGTGEQYFGPGTRLTVT.

This clone was counted only a few times. The genes are TRBV28 and TRBJ2-7; 7 positions match TRBD1. The germline V gene has CDR1 MDHEN and CDR2 SYDVKM. Losses at the gene ends were 0 bases for V and 3 bases for J; bases not matched to a gene: 14. This CDR3 has 18 amino acids. The CDR3 nucleotides read TGTGCCAGCAGTTTATGGCCAGGGGGAGACAATCGAGGCTACGAGCAGTACTTC. It codes for CASSLWPGGDNRGYEQYF.

The genes are TRBV19 and TRBJ2-1; 9 bases fit TRBD1. Trimming removed 6 bases from V and 7 bases from J; junction bases left unmatched: 13. Germline assignment: CDR1 LNHDA and CDR2 SQIVND (reference sequence). There are 16 residues in the CDR3. The CDR3 sequence is CASRRDGTGLGNEQFF. CDR3 DNA: TGTGCCAGTAGAAGGGACGGGACAGGGCTTGGGAATGAGCAGTTCTTC.

A few counts support this clone. The junction departs from the called germline gene at one end, perhaps through a read error. The J gene is TRBJ2-3, the V gene TRBV6-5; maybe TRBD2 (5 bases). This CDR3 has 14 residues. CDR1 and CDR2 from the germline V gene are MNHEY and SVGAGI. The CDR3: CAISPGWETDTQYF. The CDR3 DNA reads as TGTGCCATCAGTCCGGGTTGGGAGACAGATACGCAGTATTTT.

V and J are TRBV11-3 and TRBJ2-7; 7 bases align to TRBD1. Germline CDR1 and CDR2: SGHNT and YENEEA. CDR3 length: 16 amino acids. The ends lost 1 base at V and 3 bases at J; junction bases unmatched: 9. The CDR3 DNA is TGTGCCAGCAGCTTAGGAGGTCAGGGGGTAAGCTACGAGCAGTACTTC. Encoded protein: CASSLGGQGVSYEQYF.

The chain carries TRBV29-1 and TRBJ2-2; D not certain. The germline CDR1 and CDR2 sequences are SQVTM and ANQGSEA. Trimming stripped 2 bases from V and 6 bases from J, with 7 bases between. This CDR3 has 12 amino acids. The CDR3 coding sequence is TGCAGCGTTGAATCCAGTGCCGGGGAGCTGTTTTTT. Translation: CSVESSAGELFF.

The chain recombines TRBV20-1 with TRBJ1-5; no firm D call. From germline, CDR1 is DFQATT and CDR2 SNEGSKA (reference sequence). Deletions cut 4 bases from V and 4 bases from J, with 5 bases between. CDR3 length: 11 amino acids. CDR3 nucleotide sequence: TGCAGTGCTATGGAGAATCAGCCCCAGCATTTT. It is translated as CSAMENQPQHF.

Here the CDR3 reads CASSSRTGARADTQYF. In DNA form, the CDR3 reads TGTGCCAGCAGCTCTCGGACAGGGGCTAGAGCAGATACGCAGTATTTT. The genes are TRBV11-3 and TRBJ2-3; 9 bases are shared with TRBD1. This CDR3 region has 16 residues. Germline-derived CDR1 and CDR2 are SGHNT and YENEEA. V gave up 4 bases and J gave up 4 bases; unmatched junction bases: 9.

This clone showed up just a few times. The chain employs TRBV5-4 and TRBJ2-5; tentative D call: TRBD1 (6 bases). The CDR3 consists of 14 residues. Germline CDR1 and CDR2: SGHNT and YYREEE (reference sequence). Trimming took 4 bases from V and 4 from J, leaving 14 bases between them. The CDR3 coding sequence is TGTGCCAGCAGCCGGAACAGGGCGGGAGAGACCCAGTACTTC. Its translation: CASSRNRAGETQYF.

This chain links TRBV7-3 with TRBJ1-1; 8 nucleotides line up with TRBD1. The CDR3 has 15 amino acids. The J segment lost 3 bases and the V segment lost 5 bases, leaving 8 bases of the junction unmatched. Germline V CDR1 and CDR2: SGHTA, FQGTGA. The CDR3 reads CASSPMTGVDTEAFF. CDR3 DNA: TGTGCCAGCAGCCCAATGACAGGGGTTGACACTGAAGCTTTCTTT.